This entry features one TCR beta chain sequence. The target of this receptor is not known. The record has no base qualities; no much larger clone is one base away. Libraries came from the immunoSEQ multiplex PCR assay. The multiplex PCR relied on a mix of 60 forward primers for TCR Vbeta segments and 13 reverse primers for TCR Jbeta segments. The CDR3 region of rearranged TCR beta genes was amplified from genomic DNA by a multiplex PCR assay. Amplified TCR beta libraries were sequenced as 87-base-pair reads on the Illumina HiSeq System. On the authors' methods: Across the 600 to 700 repertoires, a later analysis counted 60 million to 90 million unique TCR beta chains, roughly 11 million of which were shared by at least two donors. Raw reads were error-corrected and collapsed into unique sequences by a nearest-neighbor algorithm in which closely related sequences were merged to remove PCR and sequencing errors. To assign V, D and J gene segments, CDR3 sequences were aligned to IMGT reference sequences. Each retained sequence needed at least a six-nucleotide match to both a V gene segment and a J gene segment. A rearrangement was called productive if the CDR3 had no stop codons and remained in frame with V and J, and every other rearrangement was called non-productive. Following IMGT convention, CDR3 was defined as the stretch from the second conserved V-encoded cysteine up to the conserved J-encoded phenylalanine. The earlier analysis of 500 to 600 of the donors excluded sequences that lacked an unambiguous match to a single V gene segment. An earlier analysis of 587 of the donors classified V segments as functional when productive rearrangements were above 56.7% and as segregating when the standard deviation between donors was above 5%. A statistical classification framework was built to diagnose cytomegalovirus status from the catalog of TCR beta chain sequences. In a later analysis, TCR nucleotide sequences were compared against IMGT/GENE-DB human TR gene sequences so that V and J genes could be assigned. In a later analysis, CDR3 sequences and most-parsimonious VDJ recombination scenarios were assigned using the TCRdist pipeline. In a later analysis, every TCR beta chain was defined by the combination of its CDR3 amino acid sequence and its V-gene family, and reads without a unique V-gene family were dropped. In a later analysis, 500 to 700 highly shared, low-generation-probability nucleotide sequences were removed to address suspected cross-contamination and a sequencing artifact. In a later analysis, a clonal expansion index for each public chain was calculated from normalized within-repertoire ranks of inferred template counts. In a later analysis, generation probabilities were computed using a VDJ recombination model fitted to out-of-frame rearrangements, and the results were checked against IGoR. Hypergeometric tests were used in a later analysis to score TCR-TCR, TCR-HLA and TCR-CMV co-occurrence, with a repertoire-size bias correction applied to the TCR pairs. A later analysis estimated false discovery rates by permuting HLA or CMV assignments 20 times. In a later analysis, co-occurring TCRs were grouped using DBSCAN, and TCRdist sequence similarity was added for clustering within HLA-allele-positive subsets. For co-occurrence clustering, repertoires with fewer than 30,000 or more than 120,000 public chains were excluded, along with five repertoires with anomalous nucleotide sharing. In its TCRdb copy, this immuneACCESS table keeps in-frame sequences only and misses some clones. Where compared with another copy, unresolved V genes explain less than half of these, and the others have no known cause. V, J and clone size reflect that table, while D and trimming were determined from the DNA. This sample comprises about 84,000 clones, around 80% of them detected only once. The top ten hold 2.5% of the sample.

The CDR3 measures 12 amino acids from cysteine to phenylalanine. CDR3 DNA is the only sequence kept; it has 36 bases, read in frame from the first base. The germline V end is reduced by 4 bases and the J end by 6 bases; junction bases left unmatched: 3. In the germline V gene, CDR1 corresponds to SNHLY and CDR2 to FYNNEI. The cohort consisted of 600 to 700 healthy bone marrow donors. At the time of sampling, every cohort member was nominally healthy, though immune exposures that went unrecorded were likely present. The donor tested CMV seropositive and was one of the 289 seropositive cohort members. Every donor gave a peripheral blood sample, and the peripheral blood mononuclear cells from that sample were used for TCR beta sequencing. Genomic DNA extraction from the blood cell samples was performed with the Qiagen DNeasy Blood Extraction Kit. The data were taken from a study of cytomegalovirus exposure and HLA in healthy donors (TCRdb year 2017). Regarding the research as a whole: In an earlier analysis of approximately 640 of the donors, around 290 Gb of sequence data and about 110 million unique TCR beta sequences from 150 million to 200 million T cells were reported. Around 320 gigabases of sequencing data and 70 million to 85 million unique TCR sequences were included in an early release covering about 700 HLA-typed donors. Of the 300 to 500 genotyped donors, less than 85% were placed in the genetic ancestry cluster associated with self-reported Caucasian donors. The study aimed to test whether signatures of past pathogen exposure could be identified by cataloging public T cell receptors. The study used immunosequencing to profile the T cell repertoires of 666 subjects and linked those repertoires to cytomegalovirus serostatus. Along with the roughly 670-subject first cohort, a separate validation cohort of about 110 different subjects was used. To predict cytomegalovirus infection status, the study combined high-throughput TCR immunosequencing, statistical association of individual TCRs with disease status, and machine learning. To study patterns of TCR occurrence, a later analysis re-analyzed previously published TCR beta repertoires from several hundred donors and added high-resolution HLA genotyping. In the later analysis, no new phenotypic data were used to find candidate immune exposures; instead, reliance was placed on TCR beta sequences and their occurrence across donors. An earlier analysis of 500 to 750 of the donors applied high-throughput TCR beta sequencing to assess whether each TCR beta V gene segment acted as functional or pseudogenic. Alongside the repertoire data, information on donor age, sex, ethnicity and CMV serostatus was compiled. A later genetic analysis used genome-wide SNP genotypes for about 60% of the roughly 670 donors, treating that subset as a discovery cohort. Every discovery cohort repertoire had been produced on one sequencing platform. Class I and class II HLA loci were covered by the typing at four-digit resolution. Typing coverage varied by locus: about 620-630 donors for A, B, C, DRB1 and DQB1; some 520 for DQA1; more than 600 for DPA1; roughly 450 for DPB1. Five DR-DQ haplotypes were treated as single units for association and clustering because of strong linkage in the cohort. Across 300 to 500 genotyped donors of the cohort, an average of roughly 250,000 unique TCR beta nucleotide sequences per donor were sequenced, and roughly a sixth of those sequences were non-productive.

Results the study describes overall, beyond this receptor: A later analysis found that HLA-associated TCR beta chains were more clonally expanded and had lower generation probabilities than equally common non-associated chains. Presence/absence analyses assumed roughly uniform sequencing depth across donors, an assumption that may not hold. HLA typing was unavailable for some donors at each locus, so association tests used only the typed subset. According to a later analysis, parvovirus B19, influenza, CMV and Epstein-Barr virus appeared linked to several top co-occurrence clusters. A further reported finding was that TCR beta sequences accurately predicted the HLA-A and HLA-B alleles for most subjects in the first cohort. Specific HLA alleles were associated with 15,000 to 20,000 TCR beta sequences at a false discovery rate of 0.05 in a later analysis. Most CMV-associated TCR beta chains appeared to be HLA-restricted in a later analysis, and the HLA associations seemed to be driven largely by CMV exposure. While some public TCRs were present in many individuals, most TCR sequences turned up only very rarely across donors. Correlated functional status among segregating V segments might be attributable to linkage disequilibrium, but an unknown experimental factor could not be ruled out. Immune exposure information for the cohort was limited to CMV serostatus. In an earlier analysis of approximately 600 of the donors, most TCR beta V segments were observed in productive rearrangements about 87% or about 30% of the time, broadly matching IMGT annotations. The study listed 164 TCR beta chains as associated with cytomegalovirus. When HLA alleles, especially DR and DQ, strongly co-occurred, attributing TCR associations to individual alleles was difficult. In a later genetic analysis, a missense DCLRE1C variant was associated with V-gene and J-gene trimming of TCR beta chains, and the association was replicated in an independent cohort. Because counts were too low, 15 or so rarely observed V segments, including chromosome 9 orphons, were excluded from the earlier analysis of around 590 of the donors. Compared with the approximately 710-donor mean, donors in an Asian-associated ancestry cluster had fewer N-insertions in productive TCRs, according to a later genetic analysis. A few of the identified cytomegalovirus-associated TCR beta chains were confirmed in vitro to be specific for cytomegalovirus antigens. The authors suggested that the approach could potentially be generalized to other disease states and immunological phenotypes. A cluster of highly shared sequence variants was judged likely to be a technical artifact of the sequencing pipeline. Only TCR beta chains were sequenced in this cohort, and the absence of alpha or paired-chain data limited detectable features. Cytomegalovirus status was reported to be diagnosed by the classifier with high specificity and sensitivity in both the original and validation cohorts. In a later analysis, TCR association rates were found to vary across HLA loci, with the most associated TCRs seen for DRB1 alleles and the fewest for HLA-C alleles. The 87-base-pair reads could not distinguish some IMGT-functional V segments, including TRBV6-2 and TRBV6-3, so those segments were excluded.

The receptor was isolated from a male donor in good health and CMV-seropositive. The sequenced material came from PBMCs. In this chain, TRBV2 is recombined with TRBJ2-7; 7 junctional bases match TRBD1. The CDR3 reads CASSGDSGEQYF. The DNA reads TGTGCCAGCAGTGGGGACAGTGGCGAGCAGTACTTC.